One sample yielded the 4 T cell receptor beta chains listed below, sequenced in a study of T-cell reconstitution after alpha-beta-depleted transplantation in children (dated by TCRdb to about 2016). Libraries were constructed by PCR. The sample was run on an Illumina HiSeq 2500. TCR libraries were prepared with molecular barcoding, using unique molecular identifiers to normalize TCRbeta repertoire quantification. The public reads were quality trimmed at Q25 with fastp and then assembled into clones with MiXCR by TCRdb, keeping productive beta chains. For every CDR3 protein sequence, its rows merge into one entry that carries the most common genes and DNA. For this sample there are approximately 250,000 distinct CDR3 sequences; under 30% appear just once. The ten largest clones add up to roughly 2.6% of the sample. The treatment or condition label corresponds to: allogeneic hematopoietic cell transplantation with graft depleted of TCRalphabeta T cells and CD19 B cells.

Sequences were derived from PBMCs, sampled before TCRalphabeta/CD19-depleted stem cell transplant. These receptor sequences come from a girl between 2 and 10 years old with Fanconi anemia, due to receive a stem cell transplant.

The rearrangement uses TRBV20-1 and TRBJ2-7, with 9 bases fitting TRBD1. Germline CDR1 reads DFQATT; CDR2 reads SNEGSKA (reference sequence). Trimming took 3 bases from V and 3 from J; bases not matched to a gene: 6. This CDR3 has 14 residues. The CDR3 DNA sequence: TGCAGTGCTAGGATTACAGGGGGCGGCTACGAGCAGTACTTC. Translating gives CSARITGGGYEQYF.

This clonotype was recorded at least ten times. The J gene is TRBJ2-7, the V gene TRBV28, with 9 nucleotides matching TRBD1. The CDR3 totals 15 residues. Germline values: CDR1 MDHEN, CDR2 SYDVKM. J lost 4 bases, V lost 5 bases, and 9 bases had no gene match. CDR3 nucleotide sequence: TGTGCCAGCAGTCCCAGACAGGGGGTTCTTTACGAGCAGTACTTC. It specifies CASSPRQGVLYEQYF.

This clonotype was picked up many times. CDR3 sequence reads: CSARPGTGGADTQYF. The CDR3 bases are TGCAGTGCTAGGCCCGGGACAGGGGGCGCAGATACGCAGTATTTT. The chain has TRBV20-1 and TRBJ2-3; 12 bases agree with TRBD1. With V trimmed by 3 bases and J by 4 bases, 5 bases remained unmatched. The CDR3 loop spans 15 amino acids. Looked up from germline, CDR1 is DFQATT and CDR2 is SNEGSKA (reference sequence).

This clonotype has a handful of counts. V is TRBV7-2 and J is TRBJ2-2; no clear D. Germline values: CDR1 SGHTA, CDR2 FQGNSA. The CDR3 is 15 residues long. The V end was cut by 5 bases, the J end by 4 bases, with 14 bases between. CDR3 sequence (DNA): TGTGCCAGCAGCCCTACTATGGTGGGCACCGGGGAGCTGTTTTTT. This sequence encodes CASSPTMVGTGELFF.